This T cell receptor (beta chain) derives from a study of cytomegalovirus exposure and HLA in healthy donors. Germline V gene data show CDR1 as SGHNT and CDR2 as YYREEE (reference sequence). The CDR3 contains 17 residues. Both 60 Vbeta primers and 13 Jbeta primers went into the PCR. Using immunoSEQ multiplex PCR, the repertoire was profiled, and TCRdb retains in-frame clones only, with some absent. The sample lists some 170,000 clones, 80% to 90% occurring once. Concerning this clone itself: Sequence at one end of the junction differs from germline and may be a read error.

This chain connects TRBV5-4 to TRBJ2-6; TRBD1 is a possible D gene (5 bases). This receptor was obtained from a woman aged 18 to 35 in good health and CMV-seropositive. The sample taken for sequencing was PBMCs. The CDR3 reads CASSLAGRRSGANGLTF. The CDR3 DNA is TGTGCCAGCAGCTTGGCGGGCAGGCGCTCTGGGGCCAACGGCCTGACTTTC.